A single T cell receptor (beta chain) is shown here with its context. V was cut by 0 bases and J by 5 bases, with 14 bases left in between. Germline V CDR1 and CDR2: SGHRS, YFSETQ. The CDR3 length is 15 residues. Expressed TCRB transcripts were sequenced after all isolated RNA was converted to cDNA. Libraries were prepared by immunoSEQ multiplex PCR; TCRdb keeps only in-frame clonotypes and omits some of them. This table has fewer than 250,000 clones, around 9.6% appearing once. The sample is drawn from a study of beta chain features in type 1 diabetes. Material: naive CD4+ T cells from blood. This sequence was found in a woman under 30 in good health. This chain connects TRBV5-1 to TRBJ2-5, with a possible D match to TRBD2 (7 bases). In DNA form, the CDR3 reads TGCGCCAGCAGCTTGGTTGGGGGGGCAATGGAGACCCAGTACTTC. Translation: CASSLVGGAMETQYF.